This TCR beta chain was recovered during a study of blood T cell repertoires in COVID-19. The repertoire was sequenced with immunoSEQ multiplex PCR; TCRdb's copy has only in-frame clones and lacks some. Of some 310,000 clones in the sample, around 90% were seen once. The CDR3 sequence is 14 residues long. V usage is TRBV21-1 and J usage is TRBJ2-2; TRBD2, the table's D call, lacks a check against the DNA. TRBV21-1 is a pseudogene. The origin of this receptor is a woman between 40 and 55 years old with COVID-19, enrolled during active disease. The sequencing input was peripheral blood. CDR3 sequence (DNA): TGTGCCAGCGGCCGGAGGCCCTCGTGGGGGGAGCTGTTTTTT. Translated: CASGRRPSWGELFF.